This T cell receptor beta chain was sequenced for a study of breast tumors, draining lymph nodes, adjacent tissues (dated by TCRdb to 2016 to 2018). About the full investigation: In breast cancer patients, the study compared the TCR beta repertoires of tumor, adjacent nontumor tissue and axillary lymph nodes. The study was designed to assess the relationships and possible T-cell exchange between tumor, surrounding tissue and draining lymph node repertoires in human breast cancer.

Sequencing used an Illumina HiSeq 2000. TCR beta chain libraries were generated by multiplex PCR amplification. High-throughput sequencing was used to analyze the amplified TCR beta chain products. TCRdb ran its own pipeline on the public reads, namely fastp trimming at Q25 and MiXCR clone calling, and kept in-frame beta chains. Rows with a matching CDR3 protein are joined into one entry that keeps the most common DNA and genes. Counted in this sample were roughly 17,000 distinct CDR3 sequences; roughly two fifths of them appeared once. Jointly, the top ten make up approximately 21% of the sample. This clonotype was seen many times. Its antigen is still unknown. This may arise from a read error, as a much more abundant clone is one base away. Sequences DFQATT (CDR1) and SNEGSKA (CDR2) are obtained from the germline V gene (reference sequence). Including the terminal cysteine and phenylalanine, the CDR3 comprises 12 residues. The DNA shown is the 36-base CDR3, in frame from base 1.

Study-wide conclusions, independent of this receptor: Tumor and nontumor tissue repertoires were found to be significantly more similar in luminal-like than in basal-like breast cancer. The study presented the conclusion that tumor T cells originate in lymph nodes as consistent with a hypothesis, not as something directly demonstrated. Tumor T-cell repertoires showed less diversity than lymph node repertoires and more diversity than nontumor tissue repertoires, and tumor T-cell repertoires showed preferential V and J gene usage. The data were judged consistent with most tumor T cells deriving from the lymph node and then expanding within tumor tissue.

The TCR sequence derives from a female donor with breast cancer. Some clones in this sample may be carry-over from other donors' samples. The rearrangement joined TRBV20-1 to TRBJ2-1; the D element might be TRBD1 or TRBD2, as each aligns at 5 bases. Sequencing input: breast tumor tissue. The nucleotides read TGCAGTGCTCGGGGCCCTTACAATGAGCAGCTCTTC. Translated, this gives CSARGPYNEQLF.